This TCR beta chain was captured by sequencing in a study of T cells in Graves' hyperthyroidism and ophthalmopathy. Study as a whole: Peripheral blood was acquired at first diagnosis, ahead of any therapy whatsoever.

Graves' hyperthyroidism qualified as stable when ophthalmopathy did not progress within 18 months. Patients aged 18 to 65 had newly diagnosed hyperthyroidism of under 2 months' duration. Orbital computed tomography and thyroid ultrasound, together with serum TRAb and thyroxine and clinical symptoms, were used for diagnoses. Amplified TCR beta CDR3 regions derived from RNA transcripts. A set of HTBI primers served as the primers for a first-round RT-PCR of the TCR CDR3. Via MiXCR, TCRdb re-called the multiplex PCR reads, giving one row per CDR3 protein. The sample records around 700,000 distinct CDR3 sequences, about 35% being singletons. Points on this clonotype: One junction end disagrees with the germline gene, perhaps due to a read error.

The CDR3 totals 12 residues. The germline V gene has CDR1 LGHNA and CDR2 YNFKEQ. Sequencing was done on a sample of blood. This sequence was found in a woman between 35 and 50 years old with Graves' hyperthyroidism. The chain joins TRBV4-2 to TRBJ1-6; unclear D gene. CDR3 protein: CASSQGHSTLHF. The CDR3 DNA sequence: TGTGCCAGCAGCCAAGGTCATTCAACCCTCCACTTT.